The 10 T cell receptor beta chains below all came from one sample that was sequenced in a study of T cell repertoires in cytomegalovirus infection. MiXCR was run by TCRdb on the reads, yielding one entry per CDR3 protein. The sample has around 550,000 distinct CDR3 sequences; about a quarter are singletons. Sequencing was performed on PBMCs. These receptors came from a human donor in good health (CMV status not recorded). Some clones in this sample may be carry-over from other donors' samples.

On this clonotype itself: This could be a read error, since a much larger clone is one nucleotide away. The chain carries TRBV11-1 and TRBJ2-1, with 9 bases lining up with TRBD2. Germline V gene lookup returns CDR1 SGHAT and CDR2 FQDESV (reference sequence). CDR3 size: 16 residues. CDR3 protein: CASILEYSGSFSEQFF. In nucleotides, the CDR3 is TGTGCCAGCATCTTAGAATATAGCGGGAGCTTTAGTGAGCAGTTCTTC.

The chain is built from TRBV11-2 and TRBJ1-2; D is possibly TRBD1 (6 bases). Germline lookup yields CDR1 SGHAT and CDR2 FQNNGV. The CDR3 runs to 14 residues. With 5 bases removed from V and 1 base from J, the gap between germline ends came to 11 bases. The CDR3: CASSPLQGNYGYTF. The DNA for the CDR3 is TGTGCCAGCAGCCCGTTACAGGGTAACTATGGCTACACCTTC.

This clonotype has only a few counts. V is TRBV5-4 and J is TRBJ1-2; weak D call: TRBD1 (5 bases). With 0 bases removed from V and 1 base from J, the gap between germline ends came to 13 bases. Germline V gene data show CDR1 as SGHNT and CDR2 as YYREEE (reference sequence). The CDR3 runs to 16 residues. The CDR3 protein is CASSLDGLRGNYGYTF. The CDR3 bases are TGTGCCAGCAGCTTGGATGGGCTGAGGGGTAACTATGGCTACACCTTC.

In this sample, this clonotype turned up many times. J is TRBJ2-1 and V is TRBV7-2, with a possible D match to TRBD2 (5 bases). CDR1 is SGHTA, CDR2 FQGNSA, per germline. Trimming left V 2 bases short and J 2 bases short, with 10 bases between. The CDR3 consists of 15 residues. This chain's CDR3 is CASSLSADPYNEQFF. The CDR3 DNA reads TGTGCCAGCAGCTTATCAGCGGATCCCTACAATGAGCAGTTCTTC.

This clonotype was counted only a few times. The V call is TRBV14, the J call TRBJ2-3, with D possibly being TRBD2 (5 bases). V dropped 2 bases and J dropped 2 bases, with 14 bases sitting between them. There are 16 residues in the CDR3. Germline CDR1 is SGHDN and CDR2 is FVKESK. This CDR3 reads CASSQMGSAPTDTQYF. CDR3 nucleotide sequence: TGTGCCAGCAGCCAAATGGGGAGCGCACCCACAGATACGCAGTATTTT.

The sample holds a few counts of this clonotype. The chain employs TRBV19 and TRBJ1-4, with D tentatively TRBD1 (5 bases). The ends were cut back, 6 bases at V and 0 bases at J, with 14 bases in the middle. Germline values: CDR1 LNHDA, CDR2 SQIVND (reference sequence). The CDR3 is 16 amino acids. The CDR3 DNA is TGTGCCAGTAGCCTAAGACAGCATGCAACTAATGAAAAACTGTTTTTT. It codes for CASSLRQHATNEKLFF.

The V and J genes are TRBV7-6 and TRBJ1-5, with 8 bases identical to TRBD1. Trimming at V came to 3 bases and at J to 9 bases, leaving 10 bases not matched to a gene. Germline-derived CDR1 and CDR2 are SGHVS and FNYEAQ. This CDR3 contains 15 residues. The chain's CDR3 is CASSFGTTGDRPQHF. In DNA form, the CDR3 reads TGTGCCAGCAGCTTCGGGACGACAGGGGATAGGCCCCAGCATTTT.

This clonotype turned up a few times. This rearrangement joins TRBV7-9 to TRBJ2-3, with D tentatively TRBD2 (6 bases). The V end lost 4 bases, the J end lost 4 bases, and 12 bases lay between the germline ends. This CDR3 is built from 14 residues. Germline V gene lookup returns CDR1 SEHNR and CDR2 FQNEAQ (reference sequence). In DNA form, the CDR3 reads TGTGCCAGCAGCTCACAGACTAGAGCAGATACGCAGTATTTT. Translated, it gives CASSSQTRADTQYF.

This clonotype was seen repeatedly, ten times or more. V usage is TRBV7-9 and J usage is TRBJ2-1; TRBD1 matches 7 bases. The ends lost 5 bases at V and 4 bases at J; junction bases unmatched: 2. The germline CDR1 and CDR2 sequences are SEHNR and FQNEAQ (reference sequence). The CDR3 is 13 residues long. CDR3 region: CASSRDRYNEQFF. The CDR3, as DNA: TGTGCCAGCAGCCGGGACAGATACAATGAGCAGTTCTTC.

This clonotype was seen a few times. This rearrangement joins TRBV15 to TRBJ2-1; 12 positions agree with TRBD2. CDR1 and CDR2 from the germline V gene are LNHNV and YYDKDF (reference sequence). The V gene end was trimmed by 0 bases and the J gene end by 7 bases; junction bases not matched to a gene: 10. The CDR3 covers 18 residues. The CDR3 sequence is CATSRERTSGVTKNEQFF. The DNA for the CDR3 is TGTGCCACCAGCAGAGAACGGACTAGCGGGGTAACAAAGAATGAGCAGTTCTTC.